These T cell receptor beta chains were read from a single sample in a study of a mutant IDH1 vaccine in newly diagnosed glioma. Their antigens are not known. Clones were read by immunoSEQ multiplex PCR, and TCRdb kept only the in-frame ones, dropping some. The top ten clones hold around 7.2% of a sample with 20,000 to 30,000 clones, approximately 79% of them seen once. The sample here was PBMCs, taken from a glioma patient whose treatment included an IDH1 peptide vaccine. Receptors originate from a man aged 35 to 55 with glioma. Some clones in this sample may be carry-over from other donors' samples. The CDR3 runs from the conserved cysteine through the conserved F or W. A D gene is named only where the DNA matches it firmly. The listing skips clone size in some rows; elsewhere it reads once, few, many or a size class.

- | TRBJ2-3 | TRBV4-3 | - | TGCGCCAGCAGCCAAGATCGGACAGGCACAGATACGCAGTATTTT | CASSQDRTGTDTQYF
- | TRBJ2-7 | TRBV27 | TRBD1 | TGTGCCAGCCGCTCCGTCGGACAGGGGGTCCACGAGCAGTACTTC | CASRSVGQGVHEQYF
- | TRBJ1-6 | TRBV7-9 | - | TGTGCCAGCAGCCGCACCTCCGGTTCACCCCTCCACTTT | CASSRTSGSPLHF
- | TRBJ1-2 | TRBV30 | - | TGTGCCTGGAGTTCTCCCCTAAACAGGATGGGCTACACCTTC | CAWSSPLNRMGYTF
- | TRBJ2-7 | TRBV5-1 | - | TGCGCCAGCAGCGGAAAGACAGGAAGTTACGAGCAGTACTTC | CASSGKTGSYEQYF
few | TRBJ2-4 | TRBV4-3 | - | TGCGCCAGCAGCCAAGATTTGTCCGGAAATGCCAAAAACATTCAGTACTTC | CASSQDLSGNAKNIQYF
- | TRBJ2-1 | TRBV7-2 | TRBD2 | TGTGCCAGCAGTCTCAGTAGCGGGGGAAGCCACAATGAGCAGTTCTTC | CASSLSSGGSHNEQFF
- | TRBJ2-4 | TRBV6-1 | - | TGTGCCAGCAGTGAAAGCCTAGCCAAAAACATTCAGTACTTC | CASSESLAKNIQYF
- | TRBJ2-2 | TRBV7-8 | - | TGTGCCAGCAGCTTCAGGGTTGATTTCTCCGGGGAGCTGTTTTTT | CASSFRVDFSGELFF
- | TRBJ1-5 | TRBV28 | - | TGTGCCAGCAGTGCCCTGGGGTCCTATAGCAATCAGCCCCAGCATTTT | CASSALGSYSNQPQHF
few | TRBJ1-4 | TRBV5-8 | - | TGTGCCAGCCCGACCGGGGCTATTAATGAAAAACTGTTTTTT | CASPTGAINEKLFF
- | TRBJ2-5 | TRBV2 | TRBD2 | TGTGCCAGCAGTGAGACTAGCGGGGGGCAAGAGACCCAGTACTTC | CASSETSGGQETQYF
- | TRBJ2-5 | TRBV5-1 | - | TGCGCCAGCAGCTTGGGTCCCAGCCAAGAGACCCAGTACTTC | CASSLGPSQETQYF
- | TRBJ1-5 | TRBV5-5 | - | TGTGCCAGCAGCTTGGACGGGGATAGCAATCAGCCCCAGCATTTT | CASSLDGDSNQPQHF
- | TRBJ2-1 | TRBV18 | - | TGTGCCAGCTCACCACCGAGCGTAGGAACGTACCCAGACAATGAGCAGTTCTTC | CASSPPSVGTYPDNEQFF
- | TRBJ2-2 | TRBV6-6 | TRBD1 | TGTGCCAGCAGTACGGATACAGGGGGTGCGCGGGGGGAGCTGTTTTTT | CASSTDTGGARGELFF
- | TRBJ1-2 | TRBV7-8 | - | TGTGCCAGCAGCCCAGGGCGAGACTATGGCTACACCTTC | CASSPGRDYGYTF
- | TRBJ2-3 | TRBV5-6 | TRBD2 | TGTGCCAGCAGCGATCGGGGGGACTCCACAGATACGCAGTATTTT | CASSDRGDSTDTQYF
- | TRBJ1-5 | TRBV7-8 | - | TGTGCCAGCAGCTATCCAGCGAGCAATCAGCCCCAGCATTTT | CASSYPASNQPQHF
- | TRBJ1-1 | TRBV30 | - | TGTGCCTGGAGTGTACAGAGGACTCCTTATGGCGCTGAAGCTTTCTTT | CAWSVQRTPYGAEAFF
- | TRBJ1-6 | TRBV5-1 | TRBD1 | TGCGCCAGCAGCTTCCGGGACAGGGGATATAATTCACCCCTCCACTTT | CASSFRDRGYNSPLHF
once | TRBJ2-5 | TRBV14 | - | TGTGCCAGCAGCCATGGACAGACCCAAGAGACCCAGTACTTC | CASSHGQTQETQYF
- | TRBJ1-2 | TRBV6-8 | - | TGTGCCAGCAGTTGTTCTACGGGACACTTGACCCTTCCCTATGGCTACACCTTC | CASSCSTGHLTLPYGYTF
- | TRBJ1-6 | TRBV11-2 | - | TGTGCCAGCAGCTTAGCACGACTTAATTCACCCCTCCACTTT | CASSLARLNSPLHF